This note documents a single T cell receptor (beta chain) sequence. The data belong to a study of monozygotic twins with cystic fibrosis. Sequenced by immunoSEQ multiplex PCR; TCRdb stores in-frame clones only, minus some. The data hold some 32,000 clones, with 90% to 97% observed a single time. Trimming left V 5 bases short and J 4 bases short, with 18 bases between. This CDR3 is built from 17 residues. In germline, CDR1 is MDHEN, CDR2 SYDVKM. Sequenced: blood. The clonotype originates from a girl aged 2 to 10 with cystic fibrosis. V gene TRBV28 combines with J gene TRBJ2-6; perhaps D is TRBD1 or TRBD2 (5 bases each). The CDR3 region has the DNA TGTGCCAGCAGTCCCCCGGGGCGTCTTATCGGGGCCAACGTCCTGACTTTC. This codes for CASSPPGRLIGANVLTF.